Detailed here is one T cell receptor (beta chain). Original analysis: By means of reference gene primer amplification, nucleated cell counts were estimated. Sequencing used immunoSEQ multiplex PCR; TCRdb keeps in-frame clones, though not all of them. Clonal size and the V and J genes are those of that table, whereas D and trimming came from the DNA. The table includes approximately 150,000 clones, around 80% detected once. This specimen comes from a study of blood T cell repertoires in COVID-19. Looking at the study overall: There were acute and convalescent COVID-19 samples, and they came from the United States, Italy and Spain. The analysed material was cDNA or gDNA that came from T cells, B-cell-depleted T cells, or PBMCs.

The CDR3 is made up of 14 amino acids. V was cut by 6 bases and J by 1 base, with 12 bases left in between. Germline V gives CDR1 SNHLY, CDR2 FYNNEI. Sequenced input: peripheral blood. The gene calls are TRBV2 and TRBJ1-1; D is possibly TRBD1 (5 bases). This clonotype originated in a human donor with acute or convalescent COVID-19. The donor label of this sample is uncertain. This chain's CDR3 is CASRRQTKNTEAFF. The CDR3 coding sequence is TGTGCCAGCAGGCGACAGACCAAGAACACTGAAGCTTTCTTT.